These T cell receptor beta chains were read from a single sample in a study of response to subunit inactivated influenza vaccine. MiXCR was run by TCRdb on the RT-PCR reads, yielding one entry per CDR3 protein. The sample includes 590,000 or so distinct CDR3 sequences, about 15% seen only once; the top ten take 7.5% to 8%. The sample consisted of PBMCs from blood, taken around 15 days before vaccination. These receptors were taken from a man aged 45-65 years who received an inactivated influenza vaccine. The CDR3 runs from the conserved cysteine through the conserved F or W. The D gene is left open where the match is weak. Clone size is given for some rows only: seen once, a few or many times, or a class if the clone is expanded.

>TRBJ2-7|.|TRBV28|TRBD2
TGTGCCAGCTGCGGGGGAGACGGGAACGGCAACGAGCAGTACTTC
CASCGGDGNGNEQYF
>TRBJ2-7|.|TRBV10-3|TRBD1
TGTGCCATCAGTGGAGGGGACAGGGGCCACGAGCAGTACTTC
CAISGGDRGHEQYF
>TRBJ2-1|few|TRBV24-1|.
TGTGCCACCAGTCCGGGACGGGGGACCTACAATGAGCAGTTCTTC
CATSPGRGTYNEQFF
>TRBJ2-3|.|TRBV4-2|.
TGTGCCAGCAGCCCAGGACAGCGATACACAGATACGCAGTATTTT
CASSPGQRYTDTQYF
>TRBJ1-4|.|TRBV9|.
TGTGCCAGCAGCGTAGGGACAGATGAAAAACTGTTTTTT
CASSVGTDEKLFF
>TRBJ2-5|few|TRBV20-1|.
TGCAGTGCTAGAGGGGCCGGAGAGACCCAGTACTTC
CSARGAGETQYF
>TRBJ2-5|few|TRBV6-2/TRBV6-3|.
TGTGCCAGCAGCTGGGGTTGGAAGACCCAGTACTTC
CASSWGWKTQYF
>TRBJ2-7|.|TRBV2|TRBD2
TGTGCCAGCAGTGAAGAAGCGGGGGGCCTTTACGAGCAGTACTTC
CASSEEAGGLYEQYF
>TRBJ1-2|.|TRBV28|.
TGTGCCAGCAGTGCCCTCGCGGGGGGACAATCATATGGCTACACCTTC
CASSALAGGQSYGYTF
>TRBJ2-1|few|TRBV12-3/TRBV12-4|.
TGTGCCAGCAGTTTAGGTGGTTCTAGGTCCTACAATGAGCAGTTCTTC
CASSLGGSRSYNEQFF
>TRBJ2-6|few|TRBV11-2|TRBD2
TGTGCCAGCAGCTTAGGACTAGCGGGAGTGATTGGGGCCAACGTCCTGACTTTC
CASSLGLAGVIGANVLTF
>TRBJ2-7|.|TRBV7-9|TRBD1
TGTGCCAGCAGCCCATTCGGACAGGGGGAAGAGCAGTACTTC
CASSPFGQGEEQYF
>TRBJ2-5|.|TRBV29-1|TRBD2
TGCAGCGTTGAAGATCCCCTGGAACTAGCGGGAGCCTGGACCCAGTACTTC
CSVEDPLELAGAWTQYF
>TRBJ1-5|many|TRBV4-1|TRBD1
TGCGCCAGCAGCCAAACGGACAGGGGCAATCAGCCCCAGCATTTT
CASSQTDRGNQPQHF
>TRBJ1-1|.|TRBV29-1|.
TGCAGCGTTGAAGGGGGGCAGTACACTGAAGCTTTCTTT
CSVEGGQYTEAFF
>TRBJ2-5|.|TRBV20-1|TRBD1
TGCAGTGCTAGGAAACAGGGGGCAGAGACCCAGTACTTC
CSARKQGAETQYF
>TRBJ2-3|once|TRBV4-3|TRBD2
TGCGCCAGCAGCCCAGCGGGGATCTTCACAGATACGCAGTATTTT
CASSPAGIFTDTQYF
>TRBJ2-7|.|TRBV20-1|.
TGCAGTGCTAGAGACGGCAGCGCCTTCTACGAGCAGTACTTC
CSARDGSAFYEQYF
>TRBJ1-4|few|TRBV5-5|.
TGTGCCAGCAGCAGCCGGACCTTGAATAATGAAAAACTGTTTTTT
CASSSRTLNNEKLFF
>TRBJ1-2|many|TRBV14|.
TGTGCCAGCAGCCGCCTTCCGGGGGCAGGATATGGCTACACCTTC
CASSRLPGAGYGYTF
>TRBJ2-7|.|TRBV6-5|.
TGTGCCAGCAGTTATCCGGGGAACGAGCAGTACTTC
CASSYPGNEQYF
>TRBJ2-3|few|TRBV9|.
TGTGCCAGCAGCCCCCCAGTGGTTAACCGAGCAGATACGCAGTATTTT
CASSPPVVNRADTQYF
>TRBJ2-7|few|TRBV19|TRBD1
TGTGCCAGTAAGAAGGGACAGGGGAGCTACGAGCAGTACTTC
CASKKGQGSYEQYF
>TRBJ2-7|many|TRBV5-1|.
TGCGCCAGCACCCCGACAGAAGTCTCCTACGAGCAGTACTTC
CASTPTEVSYEQYF
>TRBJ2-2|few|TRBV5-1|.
TGCGCCAGCAGCTTGGTATACGGGGACACCGGGGAGCTGTTTTTT
CASSLVYGDTGELFF
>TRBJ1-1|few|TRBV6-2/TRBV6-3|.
TGTGCCTCTCTAGGGGCAGGGAGGACTGAAGCTTTCTTT
CASLGAGRTEAFF
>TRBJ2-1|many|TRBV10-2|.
TGCGCCAGCAGTTTTCAGTACAATGAGCAGTTCTTC
CASSFQYNEQFF
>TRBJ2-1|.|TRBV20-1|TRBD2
TGCAGTGCACCAAGACTAGCGGGAACCAATGAGCAGTTCTTC
CSAPRLAGTNEQFF
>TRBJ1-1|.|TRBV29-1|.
TGCAGCGTTGGGGGAGGCCCTGAAGCTTTCTTT
CSVGGGPEAFF
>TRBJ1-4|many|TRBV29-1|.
TGCAGCGTTGGGAGCAGTGCTGAAAAACTGTTTTTT
CSVGSSAEKLFF
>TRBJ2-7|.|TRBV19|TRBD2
TGTGCCAGTAGTCCCGGACTAGCGGGGAAATTCGAGCAGTACTTC
CASSPGLAGKFEQYF
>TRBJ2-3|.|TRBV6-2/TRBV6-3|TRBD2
TGTGCCAGCCGGCGGGAGGTAGCTACGCAGTATTTT
CASRREVATQYF
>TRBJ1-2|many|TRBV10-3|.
TGTGCCATCAGTGAGTCAAGCAAGGGCTATGGCTACACCTTC
CAISESSKGYGYTF
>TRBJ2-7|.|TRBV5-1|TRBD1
TGCGCCAGCAGCAAAAGCCGGGACAGGGGCTCCTACGAGCAGTACTTC
CASSKSRDRGSYEQYF
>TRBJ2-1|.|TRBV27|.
TGTGCCAGCAGTCTCCTTCGGTCCAGCTCCTACAATGAGCAGTTCTTC
CASSLLRSSSYNEQFF
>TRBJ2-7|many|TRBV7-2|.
TGTGCCAGCAGCTTAGTGGTGAGCTCCTACGAGCAGTACTTC
CASSLVVSSYEQYF
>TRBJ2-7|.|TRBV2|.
TGTGCCAGCAGGGGGGGCACAGGGCAAACCTACGAGCAGTACTTC
CASRGGTGQTYEQYF
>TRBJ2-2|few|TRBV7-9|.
TGTGCCAGCAGCTTATTTCAGGGAGTGAACACCGGGGAGCTGTTTTTT
CASSLFQGVNTGELFF
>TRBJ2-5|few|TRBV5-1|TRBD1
TGCGCCAGCAGCTTGGGGACAGGGTTTCAAGAGACCCAGTACTTC
CASSLGTGFQETQYF
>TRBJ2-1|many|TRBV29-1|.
TGCAGCGTTGTTAGCTCCTACAATGAGCAGTTCTTC
CSVVSSYNEQFF
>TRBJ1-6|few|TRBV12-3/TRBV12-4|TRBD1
TGTGCCAGCACCCGGGACAGGGGGAATTCACCCCTCCACTTT
CASTRDRGNSPLHF
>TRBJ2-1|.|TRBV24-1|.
TGTGCCACCAGTGAGCCTATAGGGCAGGGTATAGGAAATGAGCAGTTCTTC
CATSEPIGQGIGNEQFF
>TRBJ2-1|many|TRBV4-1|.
TGCGCCAGCAGCCAGACCCGGGGTTCCTACAATGAGCAGTTCTTC
CASSQTRGSYNEQFF
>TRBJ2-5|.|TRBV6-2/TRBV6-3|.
TGTGCCAGCAGCTCGCAGCGAGAGACCCAGTACTTC
CASSSQRETQYF
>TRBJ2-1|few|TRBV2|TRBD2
TGTGCCAGCGTTGGGCTAGCGGGAGTAGTAGGAGGGAATGAGCAGTTCTTC
CASVGLAGVVGGNEQFF
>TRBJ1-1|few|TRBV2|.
TGTGCCAGCAGCGAGGGGTTTAACACTGAAGCTTTCTTT
CASSEGFNTEAFF
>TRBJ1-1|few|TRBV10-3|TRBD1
TGTGCCATCAGTAGGGACAGGACGAACACTGAAGCTTTCTTT
CAISRDRTNTEAFF
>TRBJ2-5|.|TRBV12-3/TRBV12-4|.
TGTGCCAGCAGGACCCAGCAAGAGACCCAGTACTTC
CASRTQQETQYF
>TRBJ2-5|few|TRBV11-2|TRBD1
TGTGCCAGCAGCGGGGGGACAGGGAGAAGGTTCGTGACCCAGTACTTC
CASSGGTGRRFVTQYF
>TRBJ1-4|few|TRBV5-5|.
TGTGCCAGCAGCCCTGGAGGTTGGGACGAGAAACTGTTTTTT
CASSPGGWDEKLFF
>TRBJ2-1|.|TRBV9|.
TGTGCCAGCAGCGTACTAGGGGCGTCCTACAATGAGCAGTTCTTC
CASSVLGASYNEQFF
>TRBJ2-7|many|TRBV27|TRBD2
TGTGCCAGCAGTATTGGGACTATTCCCTACGAGCAGTACTTC
CASSIGTIPYEQYF
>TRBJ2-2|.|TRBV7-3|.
TGTGCCAGCAGCTCAACAGCGCAGAACACCGGGGAGCTGTTTTTT
CASSSTAQNTGELFF
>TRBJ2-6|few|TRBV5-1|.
TGCGCCAGCAGCGCCTACAGCTCTGGGGCCAACGTCCTGACTTTC
CASSAYSSGANVLTF
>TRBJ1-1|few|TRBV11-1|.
TGTGCCAGCAGGCAAACAGGGATGAACACTGAAGCTTTCTTT
CASRQTGMNTEAFF
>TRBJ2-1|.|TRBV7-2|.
TGTGCCAGCAGCTTAAGTTCGGGGGCCGGATACAATGAGCAGTTCTTC
CASSLSSGAGYNEQFF
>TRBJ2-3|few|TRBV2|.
TGTGCCTGCAAGATACAGGTGGACACGCAGTATTTT
CACKIQVDTQYF
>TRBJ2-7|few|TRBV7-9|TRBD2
TGTGCCAGCAGCGGCACTAGCGGGGGGGCTTACGAGCAGTACTTC
CASSGTSGGAYEQYF
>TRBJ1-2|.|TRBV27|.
TGTGCCAGCAGTTTAACGGACCGAGCTAACTATGGCTACACCTTC
CASSLTDRANYGYTF